The 5 T cell receptor beta chains in this list originate from one sample, sequenced in a study of blood T cell repertoires in COVID-19. The table came from immunoSEQ multiplex PCR; TCRdb's copy has only in-frame clones and leaves some out. The sample has 120,000 to 150,000 clones; around 87% are singletons. The specimen sequenced was peripheral blood. These receptors came from a human donor in a cohort sampled during active COVID-19.

The chain links TRBV7-3 to TRBJ1-6, with D tentatively TRBD1 (5 bases). Between the trimmed V and J ends, which lost 1 base and 9 bases, there was a span of 16 bases. Germline CDR1 reads SGHTA; CDR2 reads FQGTGA. CDR3 length equals 16 residues. CDR3: CASSLNGRGRGSPLHF. DNA of the CDR3: TGTGCCAGCAGCTTAAACGGAAGGGGTCGAGGTTCACCCCTCCACTTT.

The rearrangement links TRBV6-2 or TRBV6-3 to TRBJ2-1; 14 bases are a match to TRBD2. This CDR3 has 17 amino acids. J gave up 8 bases and V 2 bases, and 8 bases lay outside the gene matches. Germline loops: CDR1 MNHEY, CDR2 SVGEGT. The CDR3 region has the DNA TGTGCCAGCAGTTACCCGCTGGGACTAGCGGGAGAGGATGAGCAGTTCTTC. Translating it yields CASSYPLGLAGEDEQFF.

The J gene is TRBJ2-7, the V gene TRBV12-3 or TRBV12-4; 11 nucleotides align to TRBD1. This CDR3 comprises 13 residues. With V trimmed by 9 bases and J by 11 bases, 12 bases remained unmatched. CDR3 nucleotide sequence: TGTGCCAGTCGCTCCGGGACAGGGGGTAAAAAGTACTTC. Translating it yields CASRSGTGGKKYF.

The chain has TRBV5-4 and TRBJ1-2, with 8 bases lining up with TRBD1. In germline, CDR1 is SGHNT, CDR2 YYREEE (reference sequence). CDR3 size: 16 residues. Losses at the gene ends were 2 bases for V and 2 bases for J; bases not matched to a gene: 8. The CDR3 protein is CASSLDRGQTNYGYTF. The CDR3 DNA reads TGTGCCAGCAGCTTAGACAGGGGCCAAACCAACTATGGCTACACCTTC.

The sample holds a few counts of this clone. The J gene is TRBJ1-1, the V gene TRBV18; 8 bases fit TRBD1. In germline, CDR1 is KGHSH, CDR2 LQKENI. The CDR3 extends over 15 amino acids. With V trimmed by 6 bases and J by 4 bases, 10 bases remained unmatched. The CDR3 loop is CASSPRTGSATEAFF. DNA of the CDR3: TGTGCCAGCTCCCCTAGGACAGGGTCCGCCACTGAAGCTTTCTTT.